This T cell receptor beta chain was observed in a study of CD8 T cells in ankylosing spondylitis. The V gene's germline CDR1 is MNHEY and CDR2 SVGAGI. The ends were cut back, 2 bases at V and 0 bases at J, with 8 bases in the middle. CDR3 length equals 15 residues. TCRdb re-called the 5' RACE reads with MiXCR, one entry per CDR3 protein. The sample records 300,000 to 350,000 distinct CDR3 sequences, 20% being singletons. This sequence originates from a female donor with ankylosing spondylitis or in good health (not recorded which). This chain connects TRBV6-5 to TRBJ1-5; D possibly corresponds to TRBD1 (6 bases). Sequenced: blood, either unsorted or a sorted T cell fraction (not recorded which). The CDR3 nucleotides read TGTGCCAGCAGTTACGGGGACATTAGCAATCAGCCCCAGCATTTT. This translates into CASSYGDISNQPQHF.